The rows below give T cell receptor beta chains drawn from one sample of a study of cytomegalovirus exposure and HLA in healthy donors. The assay was immunoSEQ multiplex PCR, and TCRdb's table has in-frame clones only and misses some. The sample contains roughly 86,000 clones, 65% of which appear only once. Sequenced: PBMCs. These receptors came from a woman between 50 and 59 years old in good health and CMV-seropositive. Both conserved end residues are part of each CDR3. Each record gives: D gene, J gene, clone size, V gene, CDR3 protein, CDR3 DNA. D genes are given only for firm matches. Some rows mark clone size as missing; the rest say once, few, many or name a class of expanded clone.

TRBD2 TRBJ2-7 . TRBV5-4 CASSLGGGFNEQYF TGTGCCAGCAGCTTGGGCGGGGGGTTTAACGAGCAGTACTTC
TRBD2 TRBJ2-3 . TRBV5-1 CASSAASGGYTDTQYF TGCGCCAGCAGCGCGGCTAGCGGGGGTTACACAGATACGCAGTATTTT
. TRBJ1-1 few TRBV11-2 CASSLVSPGTEAFF TGTGCCAGCAGCTTAGTATCCCCGGGCACTGAAGCTTTCTTT
TRBD1 TRBJ2-7 . TRBV7-8 CASSPRQGAYEQYF TGTGCCAGCAGCCCCCGACAGGGAGCCTACGAGCAGTACTTC
. TRBJ2-5 . TRBV7-2 CASSLADWARETQYF TGTGCCAGCAGCTTAGCGGACTGGGCGAGGGAGACCCAGTACTTC
TRBD2 TRBJ2-3 . TRBV2 CASGGGAADTQYF TGTGCCAGCGGGGGAGGGGCGGCAGATACGCAGTATTTT
TRBD1 TRBJ2-7 . TRBV5-1 CASSSGTGSTEQYF TGCGCCAGCAGCTCAGGGACAGGGTCGACCGAGCAGTACTTC
. TRBJ1-5 . TRBV7-9 CASSLGTIGQPQHF TGTGCCAGCAGCTTAGGGACAATAGGGCAGCCCCAGCATTTT
TRBD1 TRBJ1-2 few TRBV25-1 CASSAGTGTSNYGYTF TGTGCCAGCAGTGCCGGGACAGGGACTTCTAACTATGGCTACACCTTC
. TRBJ1-1 once TRBV7-6 CASSLNRDDNTEAFF TGTGCCAGCAGTCTGAACAGGGATGATAACACTGAAGCTTTCTTT
TRBD1 TRBJ1-6 . TRBV27 CASSPGDRGGMYNSPLHF TGTGCCAGCAGCCCCGGAGACAGGGGCGGTATGTATAATTCACCCCTCCACTTT
. TRBJ1-2 . TRBV25-1 CASSGWSGVHGYTF TGTGCCAGCAGTGGTTGGTCGGGAGTACATGGCTACACCTTC
TRBD1 TRBJ1-1 . TRBV4-1 CASSQDPGTTGGTEAFF TGCGCCAGCAGCCAAGACCCCGGGACGACAGGGGGCACTGAAGCTTTCTTT
TRBD2 TRBJ2-2 . TRBV7-8 CASSWGGFGTGELFF TGTGCCAGCAGCTGGGGGGGTTTTGGCACCGGGGAGCTGTTTTTT
. TRBJ2-7 once TRBV7-2 CASSLASGRDYEQYF TGTGCCAGCAGCTTAGCGTCTGGCAGGGATTACGAGCAGTACTTC
. TRBJ1-4 . TRBV28 CASSLAATNEKLFF TGTGCCAGCAGTTTAGCGGCAACTAATGAAAAACTGTTTTTT
. TRBJ1-1 . TRBV29-1 CSAFTRTDEAFF TGCAGCGCATTCACAAGAACAGATGAAGCTTTCTTT
. TRBJ1-2 . TRBV5-1 CASSPRDGGGYTF TGCGCCAGCAGCCCGCGGGACGGTGGAGGCTACACCTTC
. TRBJ2-5 . TRBV7-2 CASSFGGFGQETQYF TGTGCCAGCAGCTTTGGAGGGTTTGGGCAAGAGACCCAGTACTTC
TRBD1 TRBJ2-7 . TRBV6-1 CASSGTGVYEQYF TGTGCCAGTTCCGGGACAGGGGTCTACGAGCAGTACTTC
TRBD1 TRBJ1-1 . TRBV28 CASSIQGTEAFF TGTGCCAGCAGTATACAGGGGACTGAAGCTTTCTTT
TRBD1 TRBJ1-1 . TRBV10-3 CAITEEGQTTEAFF TGTGCCATCACTGAGGAGGGACAGACCACTGAAGCTTTCTTT
. TRBJ1-1 . TRBV29-1 CSPPYRTEVNTEAFF TGCAGCCCACCCTATCGGACAGAAGTGAACACTGAAGCTTTCTTT
. TRBJ2-1 . TRBV9 CASSVGGGPGEQFF TGTGCCAGCAGCGTAGGGGGGGGGCCCGGTGAGCAGTTCTTC
. TRBJ1-1 . TRBV29-1 CSTGNTEAFF TGCAGCACCGGGAACACTGAAGCTTTCTTT
. TRBJ1-5 . TRBV19 CASSIVQGYSNQPQHF TGTGCCAGTAGTATAGTGCAGGGTTATAGTAATCAGCCCCAGCATTTT
TRBD2 TRBJ2-7 . TRBV28 CASSPVERGYEQYF TGTGCCAGCTCACCCGTGGAGCGGGGCTACGAGCAGTACTTC
TRBD1 TRBJ1-4 . TRBV9 CASSASPGQSNEKLFF TGTGCCAGCAGCGCATCTCCGGGACAGAGTAATGAAAAACTGTTTTTT
TRBD2 TRBJ2-5 few TRBV11-2 CASSQGLAGGWETQYF TGTGCCAGCAGCCAGGGACTAGCGGGGGGCTGGGAGACCCAGTACTTC
. TRBJ2-2 . TRBV10-2 CASSESTTNTGELFF TGCGCCAGCAGTGAGTCAACTACGAACACCGGGGAGCTGTTTTTT
TRBD1 TRBJ1-1 . TRBV2 CASRLGQGYTEAFF TGTGCCAGCAGGCTCGGACAGGGATACACTGAAGCTTTCTTT
. TRBJ2-2 . TRBV6-5 CASSYSVEKTGELFF TGTGCCAGCAGTTACTCCGTAGAGAAAACCGGGGAGCTGTTTTTT
. TRBJ1-2 . TRBV28 CASSPLAVYGYTF TGTGCCAGCAGTCCCCTGGCCGTCTATGGCTACACCTTC
. TRBJ1-4 . TRBV30 CAWRDTGEKLFF TGTGCCTGGAGGGACACTGGCGAAAAACTGTTTTTT
TRBD2 TRBJ2-1 few TRBV7-2 CASSSPRRSGGDVNEQFF TGTGCCAGCAGCTCGCCTCGGCGGAGCGGGGGGGATGTCAATGAGCAGTTCTTC
. TRBJ2-6 . TRBV6-1 CASSEGLPAGANVLTF TGTGCCAGCAGTGAAGGTCTCCCGGCTGGGGCCAACGTCCTGACTTTC
. TRBJ1-1 . TRBV5-6 CASSFGAQYTEAFF TGTGCCAGCAGCTTTGGTGCACAGTACACTGAAGCTTTCTTT
TRBD1 TRBJ2-1 . TRBV5-1 CASSTGQGYNEQFF TGCGCCAGCAGCACCGGACAGGGGTACAATGAGCAGTTCTTC
. TRBJ1-1 . TRBV4-3 CASSLRWNTEAFF TGCGCCAGCAGCTTACGGTGGAACACTGAAGCTTTCTTT
TRBD1 TRBJ1-5 few TRBV30 CAWTRTGLNQPQHF TGTGCCTGGACCAGGACAGGCTTGAATCAGCCCCAGCATTTT
. TRBJ1-1 . TRBV28 CASPGRGGWNTEAFF TGTGCCAGCCCTGGGAGAGGGGGTTGGAACACTGAAGCTTTCTTT
TRBD2 TRBJ2-3 . TRBV13 CASSQTSGGTDTQYF TGTGCCAGCAGCCAAACTAGCGGGGGCACAGATACGCAGTATTTT
. TRBJ1-1 . TRBV2 CASSEATGRKNTEAFF TGTGCCAGCAGTGAAGCAACAGGACGGAAGAACACTGAAGCTTTCTTT
TRBD1 TRBJ2-7 once TRBV6-5 CASSYSGTGTYEQYF TGTGCCAGCAGTTACTCCGGGACAGGGACCTACGAGCAGTACTTC
TRBD2 TRBJ2-3 once TRBV15 CATSGLAGTDTQYF TGTGCCACCAGCGGACTAGCGGGGACAGATACGCAGTATTTT
. TRBJ2-7 . TRBV5-1 CASSLAGVGTYEQYF TGCGCCAGCAGCTTGGCCGGGGTAGGTACCTACGAGCAGTACTTC
. TRBJ2-1 . TRBV19 CASREGGEQFF TGTGCCAGTCGCGAGGGAGGTGAGCAGTTCTTC
. TRBJ2-6 . TRBV5-1 CASSEQGAGANVLTF TGCGCCAGCAGCGAACAGGGTGCAGGGGCCAACGTCCTGACTTTC
TRBD1 TRBJ2-7 few TRBV11-2 CASSRRTGKDYEQYF TGTGCCAGCAGCCGTCGGACAGGGAAAGACTACGAGCAGTACTTC
. TRBJ2-2 . TRBV9 CASSLNTGELFF TGTGCCAGCAGCCTGAACACCGGGGAGCTGTTTTTT
TRBD1 TRBJ2-1 few TRBV28 CASRTGFSSYNEQFF TGTGCCAGCCGGACAGGTTTTAGCTCCTACAATGAGCAGTTCTTC
. TRBJ2-1 once TRBV5-6 CASSLPVSYNEQFF TGTGCCAGCAGCTTACCGGTCTCCTACAATGAGCAGTTCTTC
. TRBJ1-5 few TRBV4-2 CASSQERGALNQPQHF TGTGCCAGCAGCCAAGAGCGGGGGGCTCTCAATCAGCCCCAGCATTTT
. TRBJ1-1 . TRBV7-6 CASSLRGNTEAFF TGTGCCAGCAGCTTAAGGGGAAACACTGAAGCTTTCTTT
TRBD1 TRBJ1-6 few TRBV7-9 CASSSGQGINSPLHF TGTGCCAGCAGCTCGGGACAGGGGATTAATTCACCCCTCCACTTT
. TRBJ1-1 . TRBV6-5 CASSPFIGAEAFF TGTGCCAGCAGCCCCTTTATCGGGGCTGAAGCTTTCTTT
. TRBJ1-3 few TRBV19 CASKERGNTIYF TGTGCCAGTAAAGAGAGAGGAAACACCATATATTTT
TRBD1 TRBJ2-3 . TRBV2 CASIRRQGATDTQYF TGTGCCAGCATTCGCAGACAGGGGGCGACAGATACGCAGTATTTT
. TRBJ2-7 . TRBV5-1 CASSLTGLPELAYEQYF TGCGCCAGCAGCTTGACAGGCCTTCCCGAATTGGCCTACGAGCAGTACTTC
TRBD1 TRBJ1-4 . TRBV9 CASSSKDREPRDEKLFF TGTGCCAGCAGCTCAAAGGACAGGGAGCCACGGGATGAAAAACTGTTTTTT